The 27 T cell receptor beta chains in this list originate from one sample, sequenced in a study of regulatory T cells in long-lasting Graves disease. CDR3-region Arm-PCR and iRepertoire HTBI primers produced the TCR beta libraries. TCRdb re-called the multiplex PCR reads through MiXCR, storing one row per CDR3 protein. This table has 350,000 to 500,000 distinct CDR3 sequences, about 15% appearing once. Regarding time point: newly diagnosed GD, antithyroid drugs for less than 3 months. The TCR library was prepared using RNA isolated from PBMCs. This sample also belongs to another study, concerning T cells in Graves' hyperthyroidism and ophthalmopathy.

Source: peripheral blood mononuclear cells (PBMCs), taken at new diagnosis, from a patient treated with antithyroid drugs. The receptor source for this set is a young woman with Graves disease.

The gene calls are TRBV20-1 and TRBJ1-1, with D tentatively TRBD1 (5 bases). Germline V lookup: CDR1 DFQATT, CDR2 SNEGSKA (reference sequence). Trimming shortened V by 0 bases and J by 10 bases, and 18 bases separated the two germline ends. This CDR3 is 14 amino acids long. CDR3 amino acids: CSARESPERGRAFF. CDR3 coding DNA: TGCAGTGCTAGAGAGTCCCCAGAGAGGGGCAGAGCTTTCTTT.

This clonotype was observed many times. The J gene is TRBJ2-3, the V gene TRBV28, with 11 bases lining up with TRBD1. Germline CDR1 reads MDHEN; CDR2 reads SYDVKM. The CDR3 runs 16 residues. The V segment lost 6 bases and the J segment 4 bases; nucleotides outside the gene matches: 9. The CDR3 sequence is CASSSPGTGGSDTQYF. In DNA form, the CDR3 reads TGTGCCAGCAGCTCCCCCGGGACAGGGGGTTCAGATACGCAGTATTTT.

This clonotype was seen ten or more times. V gene TRBV7-2 combines with J gene TRBJ2-1; perhaps TRBD1 as D (6 bases). V was shortened by 5 bases and J by 9 bases, with 17 bases between the two germline ends. Germline CDR1 SGHTA, CDR2 FQGNSA. CDR3 length equals 14 residues. In DNA, the CDR3 is TGTGCCAGCAGCGCGCGACAGGCAAAGGGTGAGCAGTTCTTC. Protein sequence: CASSARQAKGEQFF.

This chain uses TRBV10-3 with TRBJ1-5, with a weak D call TRBD1 (6 bases). This CDR3 region has 18 residues. V was cut by 0 bases and J by 0 bases, with 15 bases left in between. The germline V gene has CDR1 ENHRY and CDR2 SYGVKD. The CDR3 loop is CAISESRTPGASNQPQHF. The CDR3 region has the DNA TGTGCCATCAGTGAGTCCCGAACCCCAGGGGCTAGCAATCAGCCCCAGCATTTT.

This clonotype was recorded many times. J is TRBJ2-7 and V is TRBV18; 7 bases match TRBD1. The CDR3 consists of 14 residues. The germline V gene encodes CDR1 KGHSH and CDR2 LQKENI. V lost 6 bases and J lost 7; bases outside the gene matches: 12. CDR3 protein: CASSLTSDREEQYF. CDR3 nucleotides: TGTGCCAGCTCCCTCACTTCCGACAGGGAAGAGCAGTACTTC.

This clonotype has at least ten counts. The chain is built from TRBV11-3 and TRBJ2-3; 12 positions agree with TRBD2. Trimming at V came to 2 bases and at J to 2 bases, leaving 8 bases not matched to a gene. Germline lookup yields CDR1 SGHNT and CDR2 YENEEA. The length of the CDR3 is 18 residues. The DNA for the CDR3 is TGTGCCAGCAGCTTATCTGTAGGACTAGCGGGGAACACAGATACGCAGTATTTT. The encoded protein is CASSLSVGLAGNTDTQYF.

This clonotype has more than one count but fewer than ten. V is TRBV24-1 and J is TRBJ1-1; no reliable D call. This CDR3 spans 13 amino acids. Trimming left V 1 base short and J 5 bases short, with 7 bases between. Looked up from germline, CDR1 is KGHDR and CDR2 is SFDVKD. The CDR3 bases are TGTGCCACCAGTGATTTTAAGGGTACTGAAGCTTTCTTT. Its protein is CATSDFKGTEAFF.

The table lists this clonotype with many counts. The chain has TRBV5-8 and TRBJ1-5; D perhaps matches TRBD1 (5 bases). CDR1 and CDR2 (germline): SGHTS, YDEGEE. Trimming shortened V by 7 bases and J by 0 bases, and 8 bases separated the two germline ends. The CDR3 length is 13 residues. In DNA form, the CDR3 reads TGTGCCAGCGAGACAGATAGCAATCAGCCCCAGCATTTT. Its protein product is CASETDSNQPQHF.

The chain recombines TRBV7-2 with TRBJ2-1; 8 nucleotides agree with TRBD2. The CDR3 sequence is 16 residues long. After removal of 1 base from V and 8 bases from J, the junction contained 10 bases not matched to a gene. CDR1 is SGHTA, CDR2 FQGNSA, per germline. The CDR3 loop reads CASSLVTGGPDDEQFF. CDR3 sequence (DNA): TGTGCCAGCAGCTTAGTGACGGGAGGGCCAGACGATGAGCAGTTCTTC. The full variable domain, in which reference TRBV7-2 and TRBJ2-1 provide the parts outside the CDR3, is GAGVSQSPSNKVTEKGKDVELRCDPISGHTALYWYRQSLGQGLEFLIYFQGNSAPDKSGLPSDRFSAERTGGSVSTLTIQRTQQEDSAVYLCASSLVTGGPDDEQFFGPGTRLTVL.

This clonotype occurred a few times. The gene calls are TRBV7-9 and TRBJ2-1; D gene uncertain. The length of the CDR3 is 16 residues. V was pared by 1 base and J by 8 bases, with 18 bases between. From germline, CDR1 is SEHNR and CDR2 FQNEAQ (reference sequence). CDR3 DNA: TGTGCCAGCAGCTTAGAGTATGTAGGGTTGAAACATGAGCAGTTCTTC. Residues: CASSLEYVGLKHEQFF. The full variable domain, its missing parts supplied by reference TRBV7-9 and TRBJ2-1, is DTGVSQNPRHKITKRGQNVTFRCDPISEHNRLYWYRQTLGQGPEFLTYFQNEAQLEKSRLLSDRFSAERPKGSFSTLEIQRTEQGDSAMYLCASSLEYVGLKHEQFFGPGTRLTVL.

The genes are TRBV18 and TRBJ1-5; D perhaps matches TRBD1 (5 bases). Germline V gene lookup returns CDR1 KGHSH and CDR2 LQKENI. V was pared by 7 bases and J by 0 bases, with 13 bases between. This CDR3 is 15 amino acids long. The chain's CDR3 is CASLPGVYSNQPQHF. The CDR3 DNA follows: TGTGCCAGCTTACCGGGGGTATATAGCAATCAGCCCCAGCATTTT.

This clonotype has at least ten counts. The chain recombines TRBV7-9 with TRBJ2-5, with 11 positions matching TRBD2. CDR1 is SEHNR and CDR2 is FQNEAQ in the germline V gene (reference sequence). After removal of 0 bases from V and 1 base from J, the junction contained 4 bases not matched to a gene. This CDR3 has 17 residues. CDR3 DNA sequence: TGTGCCAGCAGCTTAGCCCGAACTAGCGGGAGCCAAGAGACCCAGTACTTC. Its translation is CASSLARTSGSQETQYF. Drawing the rest from reference TRBV7-9 and TRBJ2-5, the complete variable domain is DTGVSQNPRHKITKRGQNVTFRCDPISEHNRLYWYRQTLGQGPEFLTYFQNEAQLEKSRLLSDRFSAERPKGSFSTLEIQRTEQGDSAMYLCASSLARTSGSQETQYFGPGTRLLVL.

This clonotype was detected a few times. The V and J genes are TRBV24-1 and TRBJ1-5; 7 positions match TRBD1. Trimming cost V 4 bases and J 4 bases; bases outside gene matches: 9. This CDR3 is 16 amino acids long. Germline CDR1 is KGHDR and CDR2 is SFDVKD. CDR3 amino acids: CATSESTGTENQPQHF. The DNA for the CDR3 is TGTGCCACCAGTGAGTCAACCGGGACAGAGAATCAGCCCCAGCATTTT.

This clonotype was seen at least ten times. The rearrangement links TRBV28 to TRBJ1-4; a possible D gene is TRBD1 (6 bases). CDR3 length equals 14 residues. Germline assignment: CDR1 MDHEN and CDR2 SYDVKM. V was clipped by 2 bases and J by 10 bases, with 14 bases between them. The CDR3 reads CASSLPTQGPKLFF. In DNA form, the CDR3 reads TGTGCCAGCAGTTTACCGACACAGGGCCCAAAACTGTTTTTT.

In this sample, this clonotype turned up many times. This chain links TRBV4-3 with TRBJ2-3; no reliable D call. V lost 0 bases and J lost 5, with 9 bases in between. This CDR3 spans 14 amino acids. CDR1 is LGHNA and CDR2 is YSLEER in the germline V gene. The CDR3 is CASSQDTIRDTQYF. As DNA, the CDR3 is TGCGCCAGCAGCCAAGATACGATCAGAGATACGCAGTATTTT.

Details on this clonotype: At one boundary the junction diverges from the germline segment, which might be a read error. This chain joins TRBV7-3 and TRBJ2-3; TRBD2 aligns across 7 bases. CDR3 size: 17 residues. Germline lookup yields CDR1 SGHTA and CDR2 FQGTGA. The CDR3: CAGSWGGSSGSGDTQYF. The CDR3 DNA is TGTGCCGGCAGCTGGGGGGGATCTAGCGGTTCCGGGGATACGCAGTATTTT.

This clonotype was counted a few times. The V and J genes are TRBV20-1 and TRBJ2-5; the D call may be TRBD1 or TRBD2 (5 bases each). V was pared by 5 bases and J by 4 bases, with 14 bases between. CDR1 DFQATT and CDR2 SNEGSKA come from the germline V gene (reference sequence). The CDR3 has 13 residues. CDR3 protein: CSAGVWGRETQYF. The DNA of the CDR3 is TGCAGTGCTGGGGTATGGGGGAGAGAGACCCAGTACTTC.

This clonotype was seen a handful of times. The chain recombines TRBV5-1 with TRBJ2-3, with TRBD1 as a possible D gene (6 bases). V gave up 2 bases and J gave up 0 bases, with 10 bases separating them. In germline, CDR1 is SGHRS, CDR2 YFSETQ. This CDR3 has 15 amino acids. The CDR3 loop reads CASSFGTRSTDTQYF. The CDR3 nucleotides are TGCGCCAGCAGCTTCGGGACAAGAAGCACAGATACGCAGTATTTT. Based on the CDR3 plus reference TRBV5-1 and TRBJ2-3, the full variable domain is KAGVTQTPRYLIKTRGQQVTLSCSPISGHRSVSWYQQTPGQGLQFLFEYFSETQRNKGNFPGRFSGRQFSNSRSEMNVSTLELGDSALYLCASSFGTRSTDTQYFGPGTRLTVL.

The chain employs TRBV13 and TRBJ2-4; D gene uncertain. Trimming pared 4 bases from V and 0 bases from J, leaving 10 bases between. The CDR3 has 15 amino acids. In germline, CDR1 is PRHDT, CDR2 FYEKMQ (reference sequence). The CDR3 is CASSYLAIAKNIQYF. The DNA for the CDR3 is TGTGCCAGCAGCTATCTGGCGATAGCCAAAAACATTCAGTACTTC.

The chain recombines TRBV6-1 with TRBJ2-3; the match to TRBD2 covers 11 bases. The ends lost 10 bases at V and 1 base at J; junction bases unmatched: 10. Germline V gene data show CDR1 as MNHNS and CDR2 as SASEGT. The CDR3 sequence is 16 residues long. CDR3 residues: CATGGTSGPRTDTQYF. In DNA form, the CDR3 reads TGTGCCACGGGGGGGACTAGCGGTCCTCGCACAGATACGCAGTATTTT.

Points on this clonotype: A much larger clone differs by one base, so this may be a read error. V and J are TRBV2 and TRBJ1-2; D is ambiguous. Per germline, CDR1 SNHLY and CDR2 FYNNEI. The CDR3 is 13 amino acids. CDR3 sequence: CASSEGTGYGHTF. The CDR3 region has the DNA TGTGCCAGCAGTGAGGGCACCGGTTATGGCCACACCTTC.

This clonotype has ten or more counts. This chain joins TRBV28 and TRBJ2-7; 7 positions match TRBD1. The V gene end was trimmed by 3 bases and the J gene end by 0 bases; junction bases not matched to a gene: 5. There are 15 residues in the CDR3. The germline gives CDR1 MDHEN, CDR2 SYDVKM. The CDR3 DNA reads TGTGCCAGCAGTTTGCCCGGGACAGCCTCCTACGAGCAGTACTTC. It yields the protein CASSLPGTASYEQYF.

Many counts were recorded for this clonotype. The chain recombines TRBV28 with TRBJ1-1; D call uncertain. V lost 7 bases, J lost 1 base, and 4 bases lay in between. The germline CDR1 and CDR2 sequences are MDHEN and SYDVKM. The CDR3 is 11 amino acids. The CDR3 sequence is CASKENTEAFF. The CDR3 nucleotides read TGTGCCAGCAAGGAGAACACTGAAGCTTTCTTT.

This clonotype has a count of ten or more. The genes are TRBV20-1 and TRBJ2-7, with TRBD1 as a possible D gene (5 bases). Trimming removed 6 bases at V and 4 bases at J, with 13 bases between. The germline CDR1 and CDR2 sequences are DFQATT and SNEGSKA (reference sequence). The CDR3 consists of 12 residues. This chain's CDR3 is CSAPRRGYEQYF. CDR3 in DNA: TGCAGTGCCCCTCGTAGGGGTTACGAGCAGTACTTC.

The chain joins TRBV7-2 to TRBJ2-7; D gene uncertain. Deletions cut 2 bases from V and 4 bases from J, with 15 bases between. In germline, CDR1 is SGHTA, CDR2 FQGNSA. CDR3 length: 15 residues. CDR3 sequence (DNA): TGTGCCAGCAGCTTAAGGTTCCAGGACCCTTACGAGCAGTACTTC. Its translation: CASSLRFQDPYEQYF.

This clonotype was seen ten or more times. The chain joins TRBV27 to TRBJ2-1; D gene uncertain. This CDR3 region has 18 residues. Germline V gene lookup returns CDR1 MNHEY and CDR2 SMNVEV (reference sequence). V lost 2 bases, J lost 0 bases, and 17 bases lay in between. In nucleotides, the CDR3 is TGTGCCAGCAGTTTAGGAAGACTGGCGAGTCGCTCCTACAATGAGCAGTTCTTC. Translation gives CASSLGRLASRSYNEQFF.

The rearrangement links TRBV10-2 to TRBJ2-3; D is uncertain. Germline V gives CDR1 WSHSY, CDR2 SAAADI. The CDR3 extends over 14 amino acids. V lost 2 bases, J lost 2 bases, and 8 bases lay in between. The CDR3 spells CASSEGSFTDTQYF. The CDR3 DNA is TGCGCCAGCAGTGAGGGTAGCTTCACAGATACGCAGTATTTT.